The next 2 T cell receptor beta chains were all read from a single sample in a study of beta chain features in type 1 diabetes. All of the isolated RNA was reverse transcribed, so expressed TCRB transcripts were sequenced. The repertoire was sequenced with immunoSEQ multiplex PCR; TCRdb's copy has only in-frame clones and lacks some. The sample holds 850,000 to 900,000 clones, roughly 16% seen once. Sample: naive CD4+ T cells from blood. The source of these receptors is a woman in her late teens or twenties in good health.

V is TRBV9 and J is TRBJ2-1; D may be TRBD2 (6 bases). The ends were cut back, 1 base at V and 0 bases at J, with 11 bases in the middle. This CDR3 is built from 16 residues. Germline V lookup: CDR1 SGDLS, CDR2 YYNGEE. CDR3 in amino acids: CASSVRTTLSYNEQFF. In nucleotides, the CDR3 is TGTGCCAGCAGCGTAAGGACTACCCTCTCCTACAATGAGCAGTTCTTC.

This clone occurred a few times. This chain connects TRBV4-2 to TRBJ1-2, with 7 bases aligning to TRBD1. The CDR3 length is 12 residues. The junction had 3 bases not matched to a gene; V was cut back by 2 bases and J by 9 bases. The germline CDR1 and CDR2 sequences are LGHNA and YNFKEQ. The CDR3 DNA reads TGTGCCAGCAGCCAATTACAGGGGCGCTACACCTTC. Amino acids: CASSQLQGRYTF.